The entry that follows covers one TCR beta chain sequence. Its specificity is not known. Germline is not matched at one junction end, which may reflect a read error. Profiled with immunoSEQ multiplex PCR; TCRdb holds only in-frame clones, not every one. In the table there are roughly 110,000 clones, 70% to 90% of which are singletons. This specimen belongs to a study of T cell responses to AZD1222 COVID-19 vaccine. The study, taken as a whole, reports: Within unmutated variant regions lay the reported targets of nearly half of spike-specific TCRs. No repertoire was sampled before or during the peak T cell response, only after it.

Germline V gene data show CDR1 as SGHRS and CDR2 as YFSETQ. The CDR3 totals 14 residues. This TCR derives from an adult who received the AZD1222 COVID-19 vaccine. The material sequenced was peripheral blood, taken 28 days after the second AZD1222 dose. This rearrangement joins TRBV5-1 to TRBJ2-7; TRBD1 is a possible D gene (6 bases). The CDR3 loop reads CASSLDRASYKQYF. In nucleotides, the CDR3 is TGCGCCAGCAGCTTGGACAGGGCTTCCTACAAGCAGTACTTC.